This paragraph reports one TCR beta chain. The data stem from a study of control samples from healthy donors and cancer patients. Germline loops: CDR1 DFQATT, CDR2 SNEGSKA (reference sequence). The V end lost 3 bases, the J end lost 7 bases, and 21 bases lay between the germline ends. This CDR3 is built from 15 residues. The method was immunoSEQ multiplex PCR; TCRdb's version includes in-frame clones alone and lacks a portion of them. Of about 160,000 clones listed, 70% to 90% are singletons. The receptor's source is a man aged 25 to 40 in good health. The specimen sequenced was blood. The gene calls are TRBV20-1 and TRBJ1-2; weak D call: TRBD1 (6 bases). As DNA, the CDR3 is TGCAGTGCTAGTGAATTCTCGGACAGATGGGTTGGCTACACCTTC. Protein product: CSASEFSDRWVGYTF.